The sequence of this TCR beta chain was determined in a study of blood T cell repertoires in COVID-19. Background on the study: The origin of the acute and convalescent COVID-19 samples was the United States, Italy and Spain. T cells, B-cell-depleted T cells, or PBMCs provided the cDNA or gDNA that served as material.

CDR1 is LGHNT, CDR2 FRNRAP, per germline. V was shortened by 1 base and J by 5 bases, with 6 bases between the two germline ends. This CDR3 is 13 amino acids long. Per the original data handling: Counts of nucleated cells, estimated from reference gene primer amplification, were obtained. Measured with immunoSEQ multiplex PCR; TCRdb has only the in-frame clones, and not every one. That table supplies the V and J calls and clone size; D and trimming were determined from the DNA. The sample has about 240,000 clones; less than 90% are singletons. The chain joins TRBV12-5 to TRBJ2-1; weak D call: TRBD2 (5 bases). The sequencing sample was made of peripheral blood. This TCR derives from a man between 60 and 70 years old with acute or convalescent COVID-19. In DNA, the CDR3 is TGTGCTAGTGGTTTGGCCGGGAACAATGAGCAGTTCTTC. This translates into CASGLAGNNEQFF. Drawing the rest from reference TRBV12-5 and TRBJ2-1, the complete variable domain is DARVTQTPRHKVTEMGQEVTMRCQPILGHNTVFWYRQTMMQGLELLAYFRNRAPLDDSGMPKDRFSAEMPDATLATLKIQPSEPRDSAVYFCASGLAGNNEQFFGPGTRLTVL.